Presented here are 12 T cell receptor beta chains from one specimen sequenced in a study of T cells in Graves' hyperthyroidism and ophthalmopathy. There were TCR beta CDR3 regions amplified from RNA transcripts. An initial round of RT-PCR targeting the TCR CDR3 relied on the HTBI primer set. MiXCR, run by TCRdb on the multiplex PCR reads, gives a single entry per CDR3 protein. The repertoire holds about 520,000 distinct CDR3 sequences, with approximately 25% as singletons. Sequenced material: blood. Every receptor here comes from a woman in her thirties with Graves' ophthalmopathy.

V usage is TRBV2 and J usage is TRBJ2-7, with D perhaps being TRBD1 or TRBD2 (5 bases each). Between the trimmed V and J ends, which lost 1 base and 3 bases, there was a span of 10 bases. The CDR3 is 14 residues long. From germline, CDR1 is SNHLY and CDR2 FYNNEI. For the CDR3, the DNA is TGTGCCAGCAGTGAAGGGGGACCCTTCTACGAGCAGTACTTC. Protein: CASSEGGPFYEQYF. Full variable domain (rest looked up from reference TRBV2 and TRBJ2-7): EPEVTQTPSHQVTQMGQEVILRCVPISNHLYFYWYRQILGQKVEFLVSFYNNEISEKSEIFDDQFSVERPDGSNFTLKIRSTKLEDSAMYFCASSEGGPFYEQYFGPGTRLTVT.

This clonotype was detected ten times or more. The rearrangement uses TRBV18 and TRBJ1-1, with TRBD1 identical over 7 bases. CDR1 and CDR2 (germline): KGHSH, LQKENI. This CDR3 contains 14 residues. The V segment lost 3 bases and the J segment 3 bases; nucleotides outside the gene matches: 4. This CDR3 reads CASSPTGLDTEAFF. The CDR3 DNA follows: TGTGCCAGCTCACCGACAGGGTTGGACACTGAAGCTTTCTTT.

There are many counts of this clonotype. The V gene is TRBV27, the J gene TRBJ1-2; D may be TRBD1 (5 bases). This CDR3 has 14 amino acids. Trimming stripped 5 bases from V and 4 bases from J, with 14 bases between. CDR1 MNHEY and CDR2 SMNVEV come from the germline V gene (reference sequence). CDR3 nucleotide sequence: TGTGCCAGCAGTCCCACCCCGGGGGGCTATGGCTACACCTTC. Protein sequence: CASSPTPGGYGYTF.

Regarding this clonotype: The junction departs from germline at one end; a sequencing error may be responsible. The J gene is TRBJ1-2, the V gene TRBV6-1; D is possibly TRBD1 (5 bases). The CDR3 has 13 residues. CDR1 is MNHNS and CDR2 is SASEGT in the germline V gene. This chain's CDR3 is CASSSLGDYGYTF. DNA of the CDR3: TGTGCCAGCAGTAGTCTGGGGGACTATGGTTACACCTTC.

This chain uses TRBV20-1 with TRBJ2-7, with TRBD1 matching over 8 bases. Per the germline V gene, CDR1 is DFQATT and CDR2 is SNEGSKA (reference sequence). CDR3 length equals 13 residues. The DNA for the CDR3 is TGCAGCAACAGGGGGTTCTCCTCCTACGAGCAGTACTTC. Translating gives CSNRGFSSYEQYF.

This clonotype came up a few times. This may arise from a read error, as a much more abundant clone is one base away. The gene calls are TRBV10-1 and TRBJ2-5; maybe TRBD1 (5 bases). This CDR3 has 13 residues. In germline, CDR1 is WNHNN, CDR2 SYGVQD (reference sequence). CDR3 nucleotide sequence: TGCGCCAGCAGTGAGGCAGGGTCGGAGACCAAGTACTTC. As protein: CASSEAGSETKYF.

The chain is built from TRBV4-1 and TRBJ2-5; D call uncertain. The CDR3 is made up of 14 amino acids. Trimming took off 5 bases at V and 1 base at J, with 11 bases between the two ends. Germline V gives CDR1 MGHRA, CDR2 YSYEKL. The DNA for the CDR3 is TGCGCCAGCAGCGCACGCTACCTCCAAGAGACCCAGTACTTC. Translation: CASSARYLQETQYF.

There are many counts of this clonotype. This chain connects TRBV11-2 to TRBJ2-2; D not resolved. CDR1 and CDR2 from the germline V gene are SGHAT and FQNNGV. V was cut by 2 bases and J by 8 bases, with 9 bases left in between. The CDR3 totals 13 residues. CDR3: CASSLSQAGELFF. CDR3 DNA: TGTGCCAGCAGCTTAAGTCAAGCTGGGGAGCTGTTTTTT.

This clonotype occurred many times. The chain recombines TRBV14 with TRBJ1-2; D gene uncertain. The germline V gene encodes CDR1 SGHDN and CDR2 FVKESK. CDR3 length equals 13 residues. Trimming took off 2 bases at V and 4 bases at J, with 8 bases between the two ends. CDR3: CASSQPPGYGYTF. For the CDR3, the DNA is TGTGCCAGCAGCCAACCTCCGGGCTATGGCTACACCTTC.

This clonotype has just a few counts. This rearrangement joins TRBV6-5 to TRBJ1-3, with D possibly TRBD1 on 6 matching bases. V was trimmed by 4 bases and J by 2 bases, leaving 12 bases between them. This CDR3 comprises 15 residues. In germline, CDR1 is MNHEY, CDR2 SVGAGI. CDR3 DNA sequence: TGTGCCAGCAGTTTACAGGGTCATACTGGAAACACCATATATTTT. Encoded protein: CASSLQGHTGNTIYF.

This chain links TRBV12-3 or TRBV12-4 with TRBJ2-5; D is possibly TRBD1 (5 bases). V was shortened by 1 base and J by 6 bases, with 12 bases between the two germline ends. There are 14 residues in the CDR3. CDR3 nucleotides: TGTGCCAGCAGTTTAGGACAGACAATGAAGACCCAGTACTTC. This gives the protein CASSLGQTMKTQYF.

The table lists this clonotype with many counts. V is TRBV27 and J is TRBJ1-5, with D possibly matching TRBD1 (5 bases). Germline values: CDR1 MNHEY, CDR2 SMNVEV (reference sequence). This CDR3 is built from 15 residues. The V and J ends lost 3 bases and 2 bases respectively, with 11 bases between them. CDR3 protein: CASSFGGAGNQPQHF. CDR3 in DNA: TGTGCCAGCAGTTTTGGCGGGGCTGGCAATCAGCCCCAGCATTTT.